This TCR beta chain was profiled in a study of glioma-infiltrating T cells. The study's findings and limits: Only very few CDR3 sequences appeared in both tissue and blood. Non-neoplastic patients had below-expected tissue-blood divergence, while all gliomas exceeded expectation.

Turning to this clonotype: What it recognizes is unknown. This may stem from a read error, because a much larger clone lies one nucleotide away.

Germline values: CDR1 SGHTA, CDR2 FQGNSA. The CDR3 is made up of 18 amino acids. Amplification of TCR alpha and beta CDR3 regions from RNA used iRepertoire nested multiplex PCR. One-step reverse transcription and amplification started from roughly 100-400 ng of tissue mRNA or PBMC total RNA. TCRdb fed the multiplex PCR reads into MiXCR, producing one record per CDR3 protein. Here the sample spans fewer than 250,000 distinct CDR3 sequences, around 32% being singletons. Sequenced material: glioma tissue, nonneoplastic brain tissue, or PBMCs (not recorded which). The receptor was isolated from a human donor with low-grade glioma or glioblastoma, undergoing nonglioma brain surgery, or in good health (not recorded which). The chain uses TRBV7-2 and TRBJ1-5, with D possibly TRBD1 on 5 matching bases. CDR3 nucleotides: TGCGCCAGCAGCCAAGTAGTGAGGGGACCCAGAATCAATCAGCCCCAGCATTTT. Amino acid sequence: CASSQVVRGPRINQPQHF.